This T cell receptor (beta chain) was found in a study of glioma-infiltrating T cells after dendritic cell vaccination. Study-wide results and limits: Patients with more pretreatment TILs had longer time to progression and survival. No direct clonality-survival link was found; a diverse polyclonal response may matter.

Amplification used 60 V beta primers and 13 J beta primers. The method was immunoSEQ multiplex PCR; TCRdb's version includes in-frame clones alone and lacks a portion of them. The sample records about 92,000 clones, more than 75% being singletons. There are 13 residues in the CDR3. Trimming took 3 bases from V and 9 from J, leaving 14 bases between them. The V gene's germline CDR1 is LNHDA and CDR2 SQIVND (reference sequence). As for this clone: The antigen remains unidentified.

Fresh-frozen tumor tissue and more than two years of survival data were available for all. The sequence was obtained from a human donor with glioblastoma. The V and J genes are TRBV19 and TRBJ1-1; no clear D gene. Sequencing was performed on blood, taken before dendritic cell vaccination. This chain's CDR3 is CASSMERPLQAFF. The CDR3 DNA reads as TGTGCCAGTAGTATGGAGAGACCGCTCCAAGCTTTCTTT.